This T cell receptor beta chain was observed in a study of blood T cell repertoires in COVID-19. Original handling: Nucleated cell counts were estimated from reference gene primer amplification. Libraries were prepared by immunoSEQ multiplex PCR; TCRdb keeps only in-frame clonotypes and omits some of them. That table supplies the V and J calls and clone size; D and trimming were determined from the DNA. The table lists about 200,000 clones, more than 70% of them singletons. The CDR3 length is 21 residues. The chain has TRBV21-1 and TRBJ2-2; the D segment call TRBD2 is taken from the table without a DNA check. TRBV21-1 is annotated as a pseudogene. This TCR was recovered from a woman in her thirties or forties who had recovered from COVID-19. Sequences were obtained from peripheral blood. CDR3 region: CASSLTTGTSGANANTGELFF. The CDR3 bases are TGTGCCAGCAGTCTCACGACCGGGACTAGCGGGGCCAACGCGAACACCGGGGAGCTGTTTTTT.